What follows are 12 T cell receptor beta chains derived from one specimen sequenced in a study of blood T cells in healthy people across ages. Primed by a sample-barcoded 5' primer and a J-beta primer mix, a second PCR proceeded for roughly 6 to 12 cycles. Each CDR3 protein gets one entry after TCRdb re-called the 5' RACE reads with MiXCR. This table holds hundreds of thousands of distinct CDR3 sequences, approximately 53% found once. Material for sequencing was blood. These receptors were collected from a man in his forties or fifties in good health.

This clonotype was observed a few times. The genes are TRBV15 and TRBJ2-3, with D uncertain. V was trimmed by 0 bases and J by 2 bases, leaving 21 bases between them. CDR1 and CDR2 (germline): LNHNV, YYDKDF (reference sequence). CDR3 length: 19 amino acids. The CDR3 sequence is CATSRDQWAGRADTDTQYF. CDR3 DNA sequence: TGTGCCACCAGCAGAGATCAGTGGGCAGGACGGGCGGACACAGATACGCAGTATTTT.

A few counts support this clonotype. The rearrangement links TRBV4-3 to TRBJ2-3, with 8 bases aligning to TRBD2. Germline-derived CDR1 and CDR2 are LGHNA and YSLEER. The CDR3 consists of 14 residues. After removal of 2 bases from V and 8 bases from J, the junction contained 6 bases not matched to a gene. CDR3 nucleotide sequence: TGCGCCAGCAGCCAAACTCCCCTAGCGGGTACGCAGTATTTT. It codes for CASSQTPLAGTQYF.

The V gene is TRBV12-3 or TRBV12-4, the J gene TRBJ2-7; TRBD1 matches at 9 bases. The CDR3 is 14 residues long. With V trimmed by 6 bases and J by 5 bases, 8 bases remained unmatched. This CDR3 reads CASRTGTGNDEQYF. The CDR3 DNA follows: TGTGCCAGCAGGACCGGGACAGGGAATGACGAGCAGTACTTC.

The gene calls are TRBV4-2 and TRBJ1-2; no firm D call. The germline gives CDR1 LGHNA, CDR2 YNFKEQ. V dropped 0 bases and J dropped 2 bases, with 13 bases sitting between them. The CDR3 sequence is 16 residues long. Written as DNA, the CDR3 is TGTGCCAGCAGCCAAGACGTCTCTATCTTGAACTATGGCTACACCTTC. Amino acid sequence: CASSQDVSILNYGYTF.

The rearrangement joins TRBV3-1 to TRBJ1-2; TRBD1 is a possible D gene (5 bases). V was pared by 1 base and J by 2 bases, with 23 bases between. There are 19 residues in the CDR3. Germline V gene data show CDR1 as LGHDT and CDR2 as YNNKEL (reference sequence). The CDR3 nucleotides read TGTGCCAGCAGCCAAGGGCTCCAATCAGGGTTCCTCTCCAACTATGGCTACACCTTC. Residues: CASSQGLQSGFLSNYGYTF. The full variable domain, in which reference TRBV3-1 and TRBJ1-2 provide the parts outside the CDR3, is DTAVSQTPKYLVTQMGNDKSIKCEQNLGHDTMYWYKQDSKKFLKIMFSYNNKELIINETVPNRFSPKSPDKAHLNLHINSLELGDSAVYFCASSQGLQSGFLSNYGYTFGSGTRLTVV.

This clonotype has only a few counts. The V call is TRBV29-1, the J call TRBJ2-7, with TRBD2 matching over 8 bases. The V and J ends lost 3 bases and 4 bases, in that order; junction bases with no gene match: 5. This CDR3 has 13 amino acids. Germline V gene data show CDR1 as SQVTM and CDR2 as ANQGSEA. The CDR3 loop reads CSVDVGGAYEQYF. As DNA, the CDR3 is TGCAGCGTTGATGTCGGGGGGGCTTACGAGCAGTACTTC.

V and J are TRBV7-9 and TRBJ2-5; a possible D gene is TRBD1 (6 bases). V was shortened by 2 bases and J by 11 bases, with 12 bases between the two germline ends. The V gene's germline CDR1 is SEHNR and CDR2 FQNEAQ (reference sequence). This CDR3 contains 12 residues. The CDR3 sequence: CASSLRDNEQYF. Written as DNA, the CDR3 is TGTGCCAGCAGCTTAAGGGACAATGAGCAGTACTTC.

The chain combines TRBV6-6 with TRBJ2-2; D is unresolved. The CDR3 runs to 16 residues. The germline V gene encodes CDR1 MNHNY and CDR2 SVGAGI (reference sequence). V gave up 2 bases and J gave up 0 bases, with 10 bases separating them. CDR3 sequence: CASSYRQPSNTGELFF. The CDR3, as DNA: TGTGCCAGCAGTTACCGACAACCCTCGAACACCGGGGAGCTGTTTTTT.

The chain couples TRBV29-1 to TRBJ2-5, with D tentatively TRBD1 (6 bases). The ends were cut back, 5 bases at V and 4 bases at J, with 20 bases in the middle. The CDR3 spans 15 residues. Germline CDR1 and CDR2: SQVTM and ANQGSEA. CDR3 DNA sequence: TGCAGCGTTACAGGGAGCAGGGGCGCGTTAGAGACCCAGTACTTC. It translates to CSVTGSRGALETQYF.

V usage is TRBV7-9 and J usage is TRBJ2-2; TRBD1 matches 7 bases. Germline V gene data show CDR1 as SEHNR and CDR2 as FQNEAQ (reference sequence). V dropped 6 bases and J dropped 1; count of bases not matched to a gene: 8. The length of the CDR3 is 16 residues. The CDR3 coding sequence is TGTGCCAGCAGACAAAGGACAGGACGGAACACCGGGGAGCTGTTTTTT. This encodes CASRQRTGRNTGELFF. Looking up the rest from reference TRBV7-9 and TRBJ2-2 gives the full variable domain: DTGVSQNPRHKITKRGQNVTFRCDPISEHNRLYWYRQTLGQGPEFLTYFQNEAQLEKSRLLSDRFSAERPKGSFSTLEIQRTEQGDSAMYLCASRQRTGRNTGELFFGEGSRLTVL.

In its sample, this clonotype was seen a few times. The chain combines TRBV29-1 with TRBJ2-5; D unclear. CDR1 is SQVTM and CDR2 is ANQGSEA in the germline V gene. V lost 3 bases to trimming and J lost 5 bases, with 13 bases between them. The CDR3 covers 13 residues. CDR3 bases: TGCAGCGTTGACACCGAAGGTGTCGAGACCCAGTACTTC. It is translated as CSVDTEGVETQYF.

The chain is built from TRBV5-1 and TRBJ1-1, with D unresolved. Trimming took off 4 bases at V and 0 bases at J, with 10 bases between the two ends. There are 14 residues in the CDR3. Looked up from germline, CDR1 is SGHRS and CDR2 is YFSETQ. Here the CDR3 reads CASSAASMNTEAFF. The CDR3 DNA follows: TGCGCCAGCAGCGCCGCAAGTATGAACACTGAAGCTTTCTTT.